Below, 26 T cell receptor beta chains from the same sample are listed, as sequenced in a study of T cell responses to AZD1222 COVID-19 vaccine. Assay: immunoSEQ multiplex PCR; the TCRdb copy retains only in-frame clones and omits some. The sample holds roughly 50,000 clones, 65% to 90% seen once. Material: peripheral blood, obtained 28 days after the second AZD1222 dose. Receptor source: an adult who received the AZD1222 COVID-19 vaccine.

The chain recombines TRBV4-1 with TRBJ1-2; D might be TRBD1 (6 bases). Germline V CDR1 and CDR2: MGHRA, YSYEKL. The CDR3 covers 13 residues. With 10 bases removed from V and 6 bases from J, the gap between germline ends came to 18 bases. The CDR3 DNA reads as TGCGCCACCGAGAGGTGGGGGCAGGATGGCTACACCTTC. Amino acids: CATERWGQDGYTF.

V gene TRBV14 combines with J gene TRBJ2-7; TRBD2 matches 13 bases. Germline CDR1 is SGHDN and CDR2 is FVKESK. The ends lost 6 bases at V and 4 bases at J; junction bases unmatched: 0. The CDR3 runs to 13 residues. The CDR3 here is CASRTSGRYEQYF. The CDR3 DNA is TGTGCCAGCAGGACTAGCGGGAGGTACGAGCAGTACTTC.

V is TRBV5-1 and J is TRBJ2-2; no reliable D call. Deletions cut 3 bases from V and 4 bases from J, with 7 bases between. The V gene's germline CDR1 is SGHRS and CDR2 YFSETQ. This CDR3 contains 13 residues. The CDR3 loop is CASSWGSTGELFF. The CDR3 DNA sequence: TGCGCCAGCAGCTGGGGATCCACCGGGGAGCTGTTTTTT.

The rearrangement links TRBV5-4 to TRBJ2-5; D is unclear. Trimming stripped 0 bases from V and 5 bases from J, with 2 bases between. The CDR3 has 11 amino acids. Germline V gene sequence: CDR1 SGHNT, CDR2 YYREEE (reference sequence). CDR3 loop: CASSLDETQYF. In DNA, the CDR3 is TGTGCCAGCAGCTTGGATGAGACCCAGTACTTC.

The chain has TRBV5-4 and TRBJ2-3; tentatively, D is TRBD1 or TRBD2 (5 bases each). The CDR3 has 14 amino acids. V was cut by 4 bases and J by 5 bases, with 14 bases left in between. Germline-derived CDR1 and CDR2 are SGHNT and YYREEE (reference sequence). DNA for the CDR3: TGTGCCAGCAGCCATCAACGGGGCGGAGATACGCAGTATTTT. Its translation is CASSHQRGGDTQYF. Full variable domain (remainder filled in from reference TRBV5-4 and TRBJ2-3): ETGVTQSPTHLIKTRGQQVTLRCSSQSGHNTVSWYQQALGQGPQFIFQYYREEENGRGNFPPRFSGLQFPNYSSELNVNALELDDSALYLCASSHQRGGDTQYFGPGTRLTVL.

This sequence joins TRBV2 and TRBJ1-2; D perhaps matches TRBD1 (5 bases). CDR1 SNHLY and CDR2 FYNNEI come from the germline V gene. V was trimmed by 4 bases and J by 3 bases, leaving 12 bases between them. The CDR3 is 14 residues long. This chain's CDR3 is CASSGQNTYYGYTF. CDR3 nucleotide sequence: TGTGCCAGCAGTGGACAGAACACCTACTATGGCTACACCTTC.

The V call is TRBV5-1, the J call TRBJ2-1; perhaps D is TRBD1 or TRBD2 (5 bases each). The CDR3 loop spans 14 amino acids. V shed 2 bases and J shed 8 bases, with 14 bases lying between them. Germline V CDR1 and CDR2: SGHRS, YFSETQ. CDR3 residues: CASSFGVLGDEQFF. In DNA, the CDR3 is TGCGCCAGCAGCTTTGGGGTCTTGGGGGATGAGCAGTTCTTC.

The chain is built from TRBV11-2 and TRBJ1-4; D possibly corresponds to TRBD1 (5 bases). The V end was cut by 5 bases, the J end by 4 bases, with 17 bases between. The CDR3 covers 16 residues. The germline gives CDR1 SGHAT, CDR2 FQNNGV. CDR3 DNA sequence: TGTGCCAGCAGCCTTAACACGGGGCAGAATAATGAAAAACTGTTTTTT. It specifies CASSLNTGQNNEKLFF.

This chain links TRBV21-1 with TRBJ1-4; TRBD1, the table's D call, was not compared with the DNA. TRBV21-1 is a pseudogene segment. The CDR3 is 16 amino acids. The CDR3 nucleotides read TGTGCCAGCAGCAAAGCGCTTTGTAGGAAGGGGGAAAAACTGTTTTTT. Encoded protein: CASSKALCRKGEKLFF.

The CDR3 region is CASIPRTGRTVNYGYTF. CDR3 sequence (DNA): TGTGCCAGCATTCCGCGAACGGGACGGACCGTAAACTATGGCTACACCTTC. This chain uses TRBV28 with TRBJ1-2; D may be TRBD1 (5 bases). Germline CDR1 is MDHEN and CDR2 is SYDVKM. The CDR3 consists of 17 residues. Trimming cost V 7 bases and J 2 bases, with 23 bases left between them.

This clone came up a few times. V usage is TRBV11-2 and J usage is TRBJ1-2; D is perhaps TRBD1 (5 bases). CDR1 is SGHAT, CDR2 FQNNGV, per germline. The CDR3 covers 14 residues. Trimming stripped 5 bases from V and 8 bases from J, with 18 bases between. CDR3 nucleotide sequence: TGTGCCAGCAGCCCAGGAGGAGAGGGGAGCGGCTACACCTTC. It specifies CASSPGGEGSGYTF.

The chain is built from TRBV30 and TRBJ2-7; D gene unclear. The CDR3 is 13 amino acids. The germline CDR1 and CDR2 sequences are GTSNPN and SVGIG (reference sequence). V was pared by 2 bases and J by 3 bases, with 11 bases between. The CDR3 loop is CAWSSGTNYEQYF. The CDR3 DNA sequence: TGTGCCTGGAGTTCAGGCACTAACTACGAGCAGTACTTC. Looking up the rest from reference TRBV30 and TRBJ2-7 gives the full variable domain: SQTIHQWPATLVQPVGSPLSLECTVEGTSNPNLYWYRQAAGRGLQLLFYSVGIGQISSEVPQNLSASRPQDRQFILSSKKLLLSDSGFYLCAWSSGTNYEQYFGPGTRLTVT.

The chain employs TRBV9 and TRBJ2-1; perhaps TRBD2 as D (6 bases). CDR1 and CDR2 (germline): SGDLS, YYNGEE. Trimming took 0 bases from V and 1 from J, leaving 14 bases between them. The CDR3 totals 17 residues. CDR3 coding DNA: TGTGCCAGCAGCGTAGAGGAGGGGCCGAGTTCCTACAATGAGCAGTTCTTC. This encodes CASSVEEGPSSYNEQFF. The entire variable domain, with the rest obtained from reference TRBV9 and TRBJ2-1, is as follows: DSGVTQTPKHLITATGQRVTLRCSPRSGDLSVYWYQQSLDQGLQFLIQYYNGEERAKGNILERFSAQQFPDLHSELNLSSLELGDSALYFCASSVEEGPSSYNEQFFGPGTRLTVL.

The chain recombines TRBV11-2 with TRBJ2-3, with D unclear. CDR1 SGHAT and CDR2 FQNNGV come from the germline V gene. The CDR3 extends over 14 amino acids. V was cut by 2 bases and J by 2 bases, with 8 bases left in between. CDR3 region: CASSLRAYTDTQYF. The CDR3 DNA is TGTGCCAGCAGCTTAAGGGCTTACACAGATACGCAGTATTTT. The variable domain in full, with the rest retrieved from reference TRBV11-2 and TRBJ2-3, is EAGVAQSPRYKIIEKRQSVAFWCNPISGHATLYWYQQILGQGPKLLIQFQNNGVVDDSQLPKDRFSAERLKGVDSTLKIQPAKLEDSAVYLCASSLRAYTDTQYFGPGTRLTVL.

With respect to this clone: A much bigger clone sits one base away, suggesting this may be a read error. This chain joins TRBV7-9 and TRBJ1-4; TRBD1 might be the D (6 bases). Trimming shortened V by 5 bases and J by 17 bases, and 21 bases separated the two germline ends. The CDR3 is 13 residues long. Germline values: CDR1 SEHNR, CDR2 FQNEAQ (reference sequence). The CDR3 loop is CASSPQAPAGVFF. The DNA for the CDR3 is TGTGCCAGCAGCCCCCAGGCCCCGGCAGGGGTTTTTTTT.

This clone was detected a few times. The chain has TRBV19 and TRBJ1-4, with no clear D. This CDR3 contains 13 residues. The germline V gene encodes CDR1 LNHDA and CDR2 SQIVND (reference sequence). Trimming removed 5 bases at V and 8 bases at J, with 12 bases between. The DNA of the CDR3 is TGTGCCAGTAGTGGAGGGATGAGAGAAAAACTGTTTTTT. Protein sequence: CASSGGMREKLFF.

CDR3 nucleotides: TGTGCCAGCAGCCCGCTGGGAAGCAGAGCCTACGAGCAGTACTTC. As protein: CASSPLGSRAYEQYF. The chain is built from TRBV27 and TRBJ2-7, with D unclear. This CDR3 comprises 15 residues. The ends were cut back, 6 bases at V and 2 bases at J, with 17 bases in the middle. Germline CDR1 is MNHEY and CDR2 is SMNVEV (reference sequence).

The rearrangement uses TRBV2 and TRBJ1-6; D remains unclear. Trimming left V 4 bases short and J 7 bases short, with 17 bases between. The germline V gene encodes CDR1 SNHLY and CDR2 FYNNEI. The CDR3 sequence is 16 residues long. In DNA form, the CDR3 reads TGTGCCAGCAGTGGCACAGACCCCCGGTTGAATTCACCCCTCCACTTT. This gives the protein CASSGTDPRLNSPLHF.

J is TRBJ2-7 and V is TRBV6-5; no reliable D call. Trimming left V 6 bases short and J 5 bases short, with 14 bases between. The germline V gene encodes CDR1 MNHEY and CDR2 SVGAGI. The CDR3 covers 13 residues. The CDR3 reads CASSLTSTDEQYF. CDR3 DNA sequence: TGTGCCAGCAGCCTAACCTCTACCGACGAGCAGTACTTC.

V is TRBV7-3 and J is TRBJ2-5; 7 bases map to TRBD2. Germline lookup yields CDR1 SGHTA and CDR2 FQGTGA. The CDR3 covers 14 residues. Germline trimming cut 5 bases from V and 5 bases from J; bases unmatched to any gene: 8. CDR3 protein: CASSRMGGSETQYF. The CDR3 DNA follows: TGTGCCAGCAGCCGTATGGGAGGGTCGGAGACCCAGTACTTC.

The J gene is TRBJ2-2, the V gene TRBV24-1, with D unresolved. This CDR3 has 18 residues. Germline CDR1 is KGHDR and CDR2 is SFDVKD. With 2 bases removed from V and 2 bases from J, the gap between germline ends came to 17 bases. CDR3 sequence reads: CATSDSTFSPDNTGELFF. CDR3 nucleotides: TGTGCCACCAGTGATTCGACCTTTAGCCCGGATAACACCGGGGAGCTGTTTTTT.

The rearrangement links TRBV7-9 to TRBJ2-7, with TRBD1 as a possible D gene (6 bases). CDR3 length: 16 residues. Germline loops: CDR1 SEHNR, CDR2 FQNEAQ (reference sequence). V was pared by 4 bases and J by 0 bases, with 16 bases between. CDR3 bases: TGTGCCAGCAGCTCCCGACAGGCCCGAGACTCCTACGAGCAGTACTTC. Amino acid sequence: CASSSRQARDSYEQYF.

The chain employs TRBV3-1 (or the pseudogene TRBV3-2) and TRBJ2-2, with D perhaps matching TRBD1 or TRBD2 (5 bases each). V shed 3 bases and J shed 6 bases, with 14 bases lying between them. The germline V gene encodes CDR1 LGHDT and CDR2 YNNKEL (reference sequence). The CDR3 length is 15 residues. The CDR3 coding sequence is TGTGCCAGCAGCCATACCGGGGCAAGCGCCGGGGAGCTGTTTTTT. It specifies CASSHTGASAGELFF.

V and J are TRBV7-2 and TRBJ1-5; D not certain. This CDR3 has 12 amino acids. The germline CDR1 and CDR2 sequences are SGHTA and FQGNSA. V dropped 1 base and J dropped 9 bases, with 7 bases sitting between them. The CDR3 DNA sequence: TGTGCCAGCAGCTTAGGGGCAACGCCCCAGCATTTT. It translates to CASSLGATPQHF.

The chain couples TRBV6-5 to TRBJ1-1, with D possibly matching TRBD1 (5 bases). Trimming took 6 bases from V and 4 from J, leaving 12 bases between them. Germline V CDR1 and CDR2: MNHEY, SVGAGI. The CDR3 has 13 residues. The CDR3 coding sequence is TGTGCCAGCAGCCTTAGGGGTGCCACTGAAGCTTTCTTT. It encodes CASSLRGATEAFF.

The rearrangement uses TRBV27 and TRBJ2-7; 13 bases match TRBD2. CDR1 and CDR2 (germline): MNHEY, SMNVEV (reference sequence). The CDR3 loop spans 20 amino acids. The junction had 13 bases not matched to a gene; V was cut back by 2 bases and J by 0 bases. The CDR3 nucleotides are TGTGCCAGCAGTTTACGGAAAAGGGGACTAGCGGGACCGAACTCCTACGAGCAGTACTTC. Translating gives CASSLRKRGLAGPNSYEQYF.